This T cell receptor (beta chain) was sequenced during a study of T-cell memory formation after mild COVID-19. TCRdb reanalysed the 5' RACE reads using MiXCR and keeps one entry per CDR3 protein. Of about 290,000 distinct CDR3 sequences listed, roughly 15% are singletons. Per germline, CDR1 DFQATT and CDR2 SNEGSKA (reference sequence). V lost 2 bases, J lost 0 bases, and 4 bases stayed unmatched. This CDR3 contains 17 residues. The rearrangement joins TRBV20-1 to TRBJ2-6, with TRBD1 identical over 10 bases. The specimen sequenced was PBMCs or a T cell subset sorted from them (not recorded which). The receptor was derived from a man aged 18 to 30 who had mild COVID-19 (a few samples of this study predate the infection). Cell type and time point are not known. The CDR3: CSARPTGGLSGANVLTF. CDR3 coding DNA: TGCAGTGCTAGACCGACAGGGGGCCTCTCTGGGGCCAACGTCCTGACTTTC.